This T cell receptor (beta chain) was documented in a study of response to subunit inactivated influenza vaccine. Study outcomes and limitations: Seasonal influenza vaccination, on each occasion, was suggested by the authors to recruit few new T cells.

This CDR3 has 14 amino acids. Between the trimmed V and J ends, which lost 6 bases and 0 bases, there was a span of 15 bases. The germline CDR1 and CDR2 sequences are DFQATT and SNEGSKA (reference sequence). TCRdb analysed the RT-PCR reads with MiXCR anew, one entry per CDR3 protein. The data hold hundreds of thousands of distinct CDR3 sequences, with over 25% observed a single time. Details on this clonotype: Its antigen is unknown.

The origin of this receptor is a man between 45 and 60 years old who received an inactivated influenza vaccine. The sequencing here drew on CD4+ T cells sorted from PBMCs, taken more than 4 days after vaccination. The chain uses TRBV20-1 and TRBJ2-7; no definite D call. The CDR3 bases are TGCAGTGCACTGAGGACGGTGAGCTCCTACGAGCAGTACTTC. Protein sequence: CSALRTVSSYEQYF.